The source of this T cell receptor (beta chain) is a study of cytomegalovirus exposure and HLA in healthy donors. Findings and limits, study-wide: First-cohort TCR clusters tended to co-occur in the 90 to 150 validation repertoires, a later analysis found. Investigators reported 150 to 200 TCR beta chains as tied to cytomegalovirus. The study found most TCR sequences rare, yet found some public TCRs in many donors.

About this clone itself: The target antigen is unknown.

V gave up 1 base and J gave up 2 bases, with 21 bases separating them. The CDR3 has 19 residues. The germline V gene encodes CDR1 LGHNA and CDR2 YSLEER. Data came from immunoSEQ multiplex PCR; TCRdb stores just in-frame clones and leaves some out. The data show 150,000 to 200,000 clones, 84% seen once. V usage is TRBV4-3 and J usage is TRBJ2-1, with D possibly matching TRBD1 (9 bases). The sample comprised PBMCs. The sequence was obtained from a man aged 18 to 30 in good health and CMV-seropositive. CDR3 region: CASSQVYRGQRGPYNEQFF. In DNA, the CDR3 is TGCGCCAGCAGCCAAGTTTACAGGGGGCAGCGGGGGCCCTACAATGAGCAGTTCTTC.